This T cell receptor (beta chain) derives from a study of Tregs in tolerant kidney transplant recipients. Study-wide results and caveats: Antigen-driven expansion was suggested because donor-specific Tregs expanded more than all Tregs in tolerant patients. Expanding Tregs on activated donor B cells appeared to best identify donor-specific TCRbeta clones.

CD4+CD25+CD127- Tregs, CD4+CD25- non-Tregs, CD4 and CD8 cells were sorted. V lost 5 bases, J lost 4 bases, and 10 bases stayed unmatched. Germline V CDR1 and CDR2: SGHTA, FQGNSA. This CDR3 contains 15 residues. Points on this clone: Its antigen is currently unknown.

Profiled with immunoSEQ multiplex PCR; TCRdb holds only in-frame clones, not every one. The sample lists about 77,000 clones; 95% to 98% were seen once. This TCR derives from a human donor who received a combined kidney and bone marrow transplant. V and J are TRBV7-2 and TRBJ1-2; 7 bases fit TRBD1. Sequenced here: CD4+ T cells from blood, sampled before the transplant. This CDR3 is CASSARDSLFYGYTF. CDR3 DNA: TGTGCCAGCAGCGCACGGGACAGCCTTTTCTATGGCTACACCTTC.